This TCR beta chain emerged from a study of spatial heterogeneity in lung cancer. Study-level findings and limits: Within tumors, counts of expanded alpha and beta TCRs tracked tumor mutation counts.

This clonotype has a handful of counts. Its antigen remains unknown. Specified time point: sample taken at primary tumor resection. Tumor, nontumor lung or frozen PBMC supplied whole RNA that was sequenced unsorted. TCRdb passed the 5' RACE reads through MiXCR, listing each CDR3 protein once. There are more than 15,000 distinct CDR3 sequences in the sample; 6.5% occur only once, and about 3.5% lies in the top ten. CDR1 and CDR2 (germline): LNHNV, YYDKDF (reference sequence). V shed 5 bases, J shed 3 bases, and the junction held 5 bases outside the gene matches. The CDR3 is 14 amino acids. The V gene is TRBV15, the J gene TRBJ2-7; TRBD1 matches at 9 bases. The source was lung tumor tissue, collected at surgery. This receptor was identified in a female donor with early-stage non-small cell lung cancer. CDR3 loop: CATSRGTGFYEQYF. The DNA for the CDR3 is TGTGCCACCAGCCGCGGGACAGGGTTCTACGAGCAGTACTTC.